The rows below give T cell receptor beta chains drawn from one sample of a study of control samples from healthy donors and cancer patients. Repertoires were generated with immunoSEQ multiplex PCR, while TCRdb's copy carries only in-frame clones and drops some. Of 50,000 or so clones in the sample, 70% to 90% are singletons; the top ten hold roughly 3.8%. Material: blood. All receptors derive from a man in his fifties or sixties in good health. The CDR3 runs from the conserved cysteine through the conserved F or W. A D gene is named only where the DNA matches it firmly. Only some rows state a clone size, as once, few, many or a class for expanded clones.

V,D,size,J,CDR3,DNA
TRBV18,TRBD2,few,TRBJ2-7,CASSPSLATHDEQYF,TGTGCCAGCTCACCATCACTAGCGACCCACGACGAGCAGTACTTC
TRBV3-1/TRBV3-2,TRBD2,NA,TRBJ2-3,CASSHPPGRGTDTQYF,TGTGCCAGCAGCCACCCCCCGGGGAGGGGCACAGATACGCAGTATTTT
TRBV30,NA,NA,TRBJ2-3,CAWSVGEDTQYF,TGTGCCTGGAGTGTCGGAGAGGATACGCAGTATTTT
TRBV9,NA,NA,TRBJ2-3,CASSVDVGTDTQYF,TGTGCCAGCAGCGTAGATGTCGGCACAGATACGCAGTATTTT
TRBV24-1,NA,NA,TRBJ2-2,CATSDRNTGELFF,TGTGCCACCAGTGATAGAAACACCGGGGAGCTGTTTTTT
TRBV7-2,NA,NA,TRBJ2-7,CASSLGPLEQYF,TGTGCCAGCAGCTTAGGCCCCCTCGAGCAGTACTTC
TRBV28,NA,once,TRBJ1-1,CASSFLNTEAFF,TGTGCCAGCAGTTTTTTGAACACTGAAGCTTTCTTT
TRBV6-5,TRBD2,NA,TRBJ2-7,CASSFRTSPYEQYF,TGTGCCAGCAGCTTCCGGACTAGCCCCTACGAGCAGTACTTC
TRBV27,NA,NA,TRBJ2-7,CASSFSGQFKGYEQYF,TGTGCCAGCAGTTTCTCCGGACAGTTCAAAGGGTACGAGCAGTACTTC
TRBV28,NA,NA,TRBJ2-1,CASSFRDITYNEQFF,TGTGCCAGCAGTTTCAGGGACATAACCTACAATGAGCAGTTCTTC
TRBV6-6,TRBD1,once,TRBJ2-3,CASLGTGFSDTQYF,TGTGCCAGCCTAGGGACAGGGTTTTCAGATACGCAGTATTTT
TRBV5-1,NA,NA,TRBJ2-1,CASSWGNSNEQFF,TGCGCCAGCAGCTGGGGGAATTCAAATGAGCAGTTCTTC
TRBV14,NA,NA,TRBJ1-3,CASSQATGNSGNTIYF,TGTGCCAGCAGCCAAGCTACAGGGAACTCTGGAAACACCATATATTTT
TRBV28,NA,NA,TRBJ2-3,CRSGADTQYF,TGTCGAAGCGGCGCAGATACGCAGTATTTT
TRBV28,NA,NA,TRBJ1-4,CASSPGTNEKLFF,TGTGCCAGCAGTCCCGGAACTAATGAAAAACTGTTTTTT
TRBV28,NA,NA,TRBJ2-7,CASSGPRTRLTYEQYF,TGTGCCAGCAGTGGGCCCCGGACACGCCTAACCTACGAGCAGTACTTC
TRBV28,TRBD2,NA,TRBJ2-1,CASSLLGGSPHEQFF,TGTGCCAGCAGTTTATTAGGCGGGAGTCCCCATGAGCAGTTCTTC
TRBV24-1,TRBD1,NA,TRBJ2-2,CATSDHPGQGRVGELFF,TGTGCCACCAGTGACCACCCTGGACAGGGGAGGGTCGGGGAGCTGTTTTTT